This T cell receptor beta chain was found in a study of shared clonotypes between healthy human individuals. In its sample, this clone was seen a few times. What it recognizes is unknown. Study conclusions and caveats: Inspection by rarefaction showed sorted-subset sequencing to be incomplete despite large depth. Richness estimates generally favored naive over memory subsets. It was the non-shared clonotypes that had lower generation probabilities than clonotypes shared by all four donors. Represented genetic and exposure-history diversity was restricted by having few donors.

Trimming stripped 0 bases from V and 2 bases from J, with 8 bases between. CDR1 and CDR2 (germline): SSHAT, FNYEAQ (reference sequence). The CDR3 runs to 14 residues. Terminally differentiated effector memory CD45RA+ cells were excluded by CCR7 positive selection of CD45RO-negative cells. The assay was immunoSEQ multiplex PCR, and TCRdb's table has in-frame clones only and misses some. The sample includes over 2,000,000 clones, around 95% seen only once; the top ten take around 1.7%. This sequence joins TRBV7-7 and TRBJ2-7; tentatively, D is TRBD2 (5 bases). The receptor was isolated from a man aged 18-30 years in good health. Some clones in this sample may be carry-over from other donors' samples. Material: naive CD8+ T cells from PBMCs. This CDR3 reads CASSLALGAYEQYF. The CDR3 bases are TGTGCCAGCAGCTTAGCGCTGGGAGCCTACGAGCAGTACTTC.